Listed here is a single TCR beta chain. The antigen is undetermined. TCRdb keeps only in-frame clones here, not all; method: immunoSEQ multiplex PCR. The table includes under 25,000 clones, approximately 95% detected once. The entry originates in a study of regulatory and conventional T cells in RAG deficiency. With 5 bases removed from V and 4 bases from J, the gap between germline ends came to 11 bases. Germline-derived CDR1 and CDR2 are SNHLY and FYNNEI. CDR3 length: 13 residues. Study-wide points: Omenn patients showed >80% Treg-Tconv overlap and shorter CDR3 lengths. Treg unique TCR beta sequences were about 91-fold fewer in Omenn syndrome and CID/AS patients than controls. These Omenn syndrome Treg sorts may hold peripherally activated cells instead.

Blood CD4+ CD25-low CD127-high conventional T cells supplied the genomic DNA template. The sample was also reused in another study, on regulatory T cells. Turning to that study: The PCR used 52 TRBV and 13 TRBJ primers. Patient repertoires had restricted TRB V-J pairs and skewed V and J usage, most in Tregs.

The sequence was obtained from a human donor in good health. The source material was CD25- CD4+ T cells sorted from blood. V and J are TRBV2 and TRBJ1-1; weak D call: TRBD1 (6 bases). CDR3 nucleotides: TGTGCCAGCAGTACAGGGTTGAGCACTGAAGCTTTCTTT. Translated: CASSTGLSTEAFF.